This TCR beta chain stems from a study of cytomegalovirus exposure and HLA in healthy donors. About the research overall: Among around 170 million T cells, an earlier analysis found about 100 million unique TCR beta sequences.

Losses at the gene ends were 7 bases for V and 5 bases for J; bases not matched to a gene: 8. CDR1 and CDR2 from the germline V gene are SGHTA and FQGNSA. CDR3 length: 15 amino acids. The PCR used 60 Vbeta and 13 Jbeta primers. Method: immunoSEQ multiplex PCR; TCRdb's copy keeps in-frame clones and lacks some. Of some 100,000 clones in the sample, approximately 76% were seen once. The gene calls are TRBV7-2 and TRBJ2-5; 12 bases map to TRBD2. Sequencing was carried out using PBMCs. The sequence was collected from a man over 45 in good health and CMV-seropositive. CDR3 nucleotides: TGTGCCAGCACCACACGTCTAGCGGGGGGGGAGACCCAGTACTTC. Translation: CASTTRLAGGETQYF.